This T cell receptor (beta chain) was documented in a study of blood T cell repertoires in COVID-19. Sequencing used immunoSEQ multiplex PCR; TCRdb keeps in-frame clones, though not all of them. Of roughly 250,000 clones listed, 91% were seen once; the top ten hold about 1.2%. The sequence was obtained from a human donor in a cohort exposed to, infected with or recovered from COVID-19 (not recorded which). The donor label of this sample is uncertain. What was sequenced was PBMCs or T cells enriched from blood (not recorded which).

The CDR3 protein is CASSPNSRNTIYF. The CDR3 DNA sequence: TGTGCCAGCAGCCCCAATTCTAGGAACACCATATATTTT. The rearrangement uses TRBV7-9 and TRBJ1-3, with D unclear. The V end lost 5 bases, the J end lost 7 bases, and 12 bases lay between the germline ends. This CDR3 region has 13 residues. CDR1 SEHNR and CDR2 FQNEAQ come from the germline V gene (reference sequence).